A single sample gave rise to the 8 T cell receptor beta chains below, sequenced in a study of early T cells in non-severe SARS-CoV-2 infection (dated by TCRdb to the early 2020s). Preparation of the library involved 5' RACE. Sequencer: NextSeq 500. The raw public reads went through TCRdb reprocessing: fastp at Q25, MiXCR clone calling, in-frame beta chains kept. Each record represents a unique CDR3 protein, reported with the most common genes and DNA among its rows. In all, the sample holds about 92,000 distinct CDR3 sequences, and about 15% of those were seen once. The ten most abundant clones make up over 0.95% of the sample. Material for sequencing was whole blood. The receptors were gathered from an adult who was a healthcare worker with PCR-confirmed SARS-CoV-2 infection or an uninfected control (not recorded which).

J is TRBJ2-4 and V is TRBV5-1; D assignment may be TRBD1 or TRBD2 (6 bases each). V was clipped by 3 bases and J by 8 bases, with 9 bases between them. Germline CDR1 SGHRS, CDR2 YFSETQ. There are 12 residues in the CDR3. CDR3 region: CASSSRGDIQYF. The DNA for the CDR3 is TGCGCCAGCAGCTCGAGGGGGGACATTCAGTACTTC. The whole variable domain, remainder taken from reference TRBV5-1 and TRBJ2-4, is KAGVTQTPRYLIKTRGQQVTLSCSPISGHRSVSWYQQTPGQGLQFLFEYFSETQRNKGNFPGRFSGRQFSNSRSEMNVSTLELGDSALYLCASSSRGDIQYFGAGTRLSVL.

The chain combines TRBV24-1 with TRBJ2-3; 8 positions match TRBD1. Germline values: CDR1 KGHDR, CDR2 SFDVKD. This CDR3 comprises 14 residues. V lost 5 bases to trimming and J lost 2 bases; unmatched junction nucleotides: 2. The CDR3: CATSVGQDTDTQYF. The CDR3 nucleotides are TGTGCCACCAGTGTGGGACAGGACACAGATACGCAGTATTTT.

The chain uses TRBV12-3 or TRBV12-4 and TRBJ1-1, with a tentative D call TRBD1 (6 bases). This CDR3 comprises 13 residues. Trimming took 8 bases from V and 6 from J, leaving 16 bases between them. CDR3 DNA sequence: TGTGCCAGCCGGGAGGGGGTTAATGCTGAAGCTTTCTTT. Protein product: CASREGVNAEAFF.

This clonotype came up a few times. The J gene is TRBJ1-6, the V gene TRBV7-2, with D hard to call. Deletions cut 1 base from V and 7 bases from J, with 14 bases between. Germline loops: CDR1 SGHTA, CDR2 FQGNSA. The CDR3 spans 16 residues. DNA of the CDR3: TGTGCCAGCAGCTTAGACCAGAGAGGTCGGAATTCACCCCTCCACTTT. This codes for CASSLDQRGRNSPLHF.

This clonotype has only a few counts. The CDR3 is CASRRSGGVSDTQYF. The CDR3 DNA sequence: TGTGCCAGCAGGAGGAGCGGGGGGGTGTCAGATACGCAGTATTTT. The gene calls are TRBV6-2 or TRBV6-3 and TRBJ2-3, with 10 positions matching TRBD2. Germline V gene lookup returns CDR1 MNHEY and CDR2 SVGEGT. CDR3 size: 15 residues. V trimming: 6 bases; J trimming: 4 bases; junction bases outside the gene matches: 7.

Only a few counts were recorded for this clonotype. For the CDR3, the DNA is TGTGCCAGCAGCCTGACAGTGGGGGGCATGAACACTGAAGCTTTCTTT. Translated: CASSLTVGGMNTEAFF. The rearrangement links TRBV28 to TRBJ1-1; D might be TRBD1 (6 bases). The CDR3 is 16 amino acids. Germline loops: CDR1 MDHEN, CDR2 SYDVKM. V was clipped by 6 bases and J by 0 bases, with 17 bases between them.

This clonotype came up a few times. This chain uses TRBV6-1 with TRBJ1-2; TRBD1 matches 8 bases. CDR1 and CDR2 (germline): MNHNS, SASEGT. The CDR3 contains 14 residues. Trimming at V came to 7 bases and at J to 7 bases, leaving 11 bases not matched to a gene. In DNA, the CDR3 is TGTGCCAGCAACTCCGCGGACAGGGCAGGTGGCTACACCTTC. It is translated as CASNSADRAGGYTF.

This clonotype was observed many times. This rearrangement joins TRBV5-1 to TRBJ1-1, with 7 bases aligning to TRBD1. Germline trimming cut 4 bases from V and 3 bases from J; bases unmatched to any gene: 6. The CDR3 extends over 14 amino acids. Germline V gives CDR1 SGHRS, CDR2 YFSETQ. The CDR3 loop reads CASSQTGLYTEAFF. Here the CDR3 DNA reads TGCGCCAGCAGCCAGACAGGGTTGTACACTGAAGCTTTCTTT. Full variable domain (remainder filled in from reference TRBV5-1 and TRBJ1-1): KAGVTQTPRYLIKTRGQQVTLSCSPISGHRSVSWYQQTPGQGLQFLFEYFSETQRNKGNFPGRFSGRQFSNSRSEMNVSTLELGDSALYLCASSQTGLYTEAFFGQGTRLTVV.